Listed below are T cell receptor beta chains from one sample, sequenced in a study of blood T cell repertoires in COVID-19. The assay was immunoSEQ multiplex PCR, and TCRdb's table has in-frame clones only and misses some. The repertoire holds 470,000 or so clones, with around 89% as singletons. Material for sequencing was peripheral blood. These receptors came from a woman in her 30s with acute or convalescent COVID-19. The CDR3 runs from the conserved cysteine through the conserved F or W.

V gene: TRBV3-1/TRBV3-2
CDR3 protein: CASSQDTRGLRETQYF

V gene: TRBV30
CDR3 protein: CAWSPTGNQPQHF

V gene: TRBV7-2
CDR3 protein: CASSRKDRTNEKLFF

V gene: TRBV7-9
CDR3 protein: CASSFDKQGVPLHF

V gene: TRBV6-1
CDR3 protein: CASSDRDSNYGYTF

V gene: TRBV15
CDR3 protein: CATSRDIGQGNTEAFF

V gene: TRBV3-1/TRBV3-2
CDR3 protein: CASSLTGNTQYF

V gene: TRBV5-4
CDR3 protein: CASSLVMVSSTDTQYF

V gene: TRBV29-1
CDR3 protein: CSVYDRGTEAFF

V gene: TRBV7-2
CDR3 protein: CASSYNSGDSYEQYF